This T cell receptor beta chain emerged from a study of CD8+ T cells in alopecia areata. Study background: The tofacitinib course ran for 6 to 18 months and was followed by 6 months off drug.

Stated treatment: oral pan-JAK inhibitor, 5-10 mg twice daily. With regard to this clone: Its antigen is not identified.

RNA was extracted and reverse transcribed into cDNA as the sequencing template. Produced via immunoSEQ multiplex PCR; TCRdb's table is partial and in-frame only. The sample records roughly 100,000 clones, approximately 90% being singletons. Findings of the study overall: There was only one nonresponder, so it was unclear how baseline CD8+ expansion relates to response.

Germline lookup yields CDR1 GTSNPN and CDR2 SVGIG (reference sequence). Germline trimming cut 5 bases from V and 6 bases from J; bases unmatched to any gene: 22. CDR3 size: 20 residues. The source was CD8+ T cells sorted from blood, collected between weeks 30 and 35, from a patient treated with tofacitinib. This rearrangement joins TRBV30 to TRBJ2-3; 14 bases are a match to TRBD2. This sequence originates from a human donor with alopecia areata. This CDR3 is CAWPTPGTSGRLRSGDTQYF. DNA for the CDR3: TGTGCCTGGCCCACACCCGGGACTAGCGGGAGACTACGGTCTGGGGATACGCAGTATTTT.